A single sample gave rise to the 3 T cell receptor beta chains below, sequenced in a study of cytomegalovirus exposure and HLA in healthy donors. Vbeta (60) and Jbeta (13) primers were used in the PCR. The repertoire was sequenced with immunoSEQ multiplex PCR; TCRdb's copy has only in-frame clones and lacks some. This sample's table reports roughly 51,000 clones. The sample comprised PBMCs. The source of these receptors is a woman aged 50 to 60 in good health and CMV-seropositive.

This chain joins TRBV11-3 and TRBJ2-3; 7 nucleotides agree with TRBD2. V dropped 3 bases and J dropped 4; count of bases not matched to a gene: 4. This CDR3 comprises 14 residues. CDR1 and CDR2 from the germline V gene are SGHNT and YENEEA. Here the CDR3 DNA reads TGTGCCAGCAGCTTGAGCGGGAACTCAGATACGCAGTATTTT. Its translation is CASSLSGNSDTQYF. Using reference TRBV11-3 and TRBJ2-3 for the parts outside the CDR3, the full variable domain is EAGVVQSPRYKIIEKKQPVAFWCNPISGHNTLYWYLQNLGQGPELLIRYENEEAVDDSQLPKDRFSAERLKGVDSTLKIQPAELGDSAVYLCASSLSGNSDTQYFGPGTRLTVL.

V usage is TRBV5-1 and J usage is TRBJ2-7, with D possibly matching TRBD1 (5 bases). The CDR3 sequence is 15 residues long. Germline CDR1 is SGHRS and CDR2 is YFSETQ. V lost 2 bases and J 11 bases, leaving 23 bases between the germline ends. The CDR3 nucleotides read TGCGCCAGCAGCTTATGGGGCGCTGACGCGCAAATGGAGTACTTC. This sequence encodes CASSLWGADAQMEYF.

The chain links TRBV18 to TRBJ1-5; 8 positions match TRBD1. From germline, CDR1 is KGHSH and CDR2 LQKENI. After removal of 3 bases from V and 7 bases from J, the junction contained 5 bases not matched to a gene. This CDR3 has 14 residues. The CDR3 coding sequence is TGTGCCAGCTCACCGACAGGGGTAGGACAGCCCCAGCATTTT. Translated, it gives CASSPTGVGQPQHF.